Listed below are T cell receptor beta chains from one sample, sequenced in a study of identical twins. TCRdb independently ran MiXCR on the 5' RACE reads; one entry per CDR3 protein. The data show 200,000 to 300,000 distinct CDR3 sequences, approximately 10% seen once. The specimen sequenced was memory T cells sorted from blood. Receptor source: a man between 45 and 60 years old in good health. The CDR3 runs from the conserved cysteine through the conserved F or W. Each record gives: V gene, clone size, J gene, D gene, CDR3 DNA, CDR3 protein. D genes are given only for firm matches. Only some rows state a clone size, as once, few, many or a class for expanded clones.

>TRBV20-1|many|TRBJ2-7|TRBD2
TGCAGTGCTAGAGGACTAGCGGCGAGCTCCTACGAGCAGTACTTC
CSARGLAASSYEQYF
>TRBV19|few|TRBJ2-6|NA
TGTGCCAGTAGTAGGGGCTATACTTACTCTGGGGCCAACGTCCTGACTTTC
CASSRGYTYSGANVLTF
>TRBV4-1|few|TRBJ2-7|NA
TGCGCCCCAGCCATTAGACAGGCTTACTACGAGCAGTACTTC
CAPAIRQAYYEQYF
>TRBV7-2|NA|TRBJ2-6|NA
TGTGCCAGCAGCCTCTCTAGCGCTGGGGCCAACGTCCTGACTTTC
CASSLSSAGANVLTF
>TRBV6-2/TRBV6-3|many|TRBJ2-1|NA
TGTGCCAGCAGTTACGTGGGAGATTCCTATGAGCAGTTCTTC
CASSYVGDSYEQFF
>TRBV12-3/TRBV12-4|few|TRBJ2-5|TRBD1
TGTGCCAGCAGTCTAGGAAGGACAGGGGTGACCCAGTACTTC
CASSLGRTGVTQYF
>TRBV11-2|few|TRBJ1-1|TRBD1
TGTGCCAGCAGCTTGCAGCGAGGGGGCGCAACGATTGAAGCTTTCTTT
CASSLQRGGATIEAFF
>TRBV10-3|few|TRBJ1-2|TRBD1
TGTGCCATCAGTGAGTCCGGGACAGACTATGGCTACACCTTC
CAISESGTDYGYTF
>TRBV4-3|few|TRBJ1-1|NA
TGCGCCAGCAGCCAAGAAACTCTCTCCACTGAAGCTTTCTTT
CASSQETLSTEAFF
>TRBV6-2/TRBV6-3|NA|TRBJ2-3|NA
TGTGCCAGCAGTTACCGACGGACTAACACAGATACGCAGTATTTT
CASSYRRTNTDTQYF
>TRBV10-1|NA|TRBJ2-7|NA
TGCGCCAGCAGTCCTACCGGGGTCTCGAGCTCCTACGAGCAGTACTTC
CASSPTGVSSSYEQYF
>TRBV28|NA|TRBJ2-5|NA
TGTGCCAGCAGTTCGCCGGGACGGAGGTACCAAGAGACCCAGTACTTC
CASSSPGRRYQETQYF
>TRBV24-1|NA|TRBJ2-1|TRBD2
TGTGCCACCAGTGATTTTCGCCTAGCGGGCAATGAGCAGTTCTTC
CATSDFRLAGNEQFF
>TRBV6-2/TRBV6-3|NA|TRBJ1-5|NA
TGTGCCAGCAGTTACTTGGAGGTCGGCAATCAGCCCCAGCATTTT
CASSYLEVGNQPQHF
>TRBV6-5|few|TRBJ1-1|TRBD1
TGTGCCAGCAGTTCGGGACAGGTTGGGACTGAAGCTTTCTTT
CASSSGQVGTEAFF
>TRBV2|once|TRBJ2-4|NA
TGTGCCAGCAGTGCTCGGGGCGGAAATAACATTCAGTACTTC
CASSARGGNNIQYF
>TRBV20-1|NA|TRBJ1-6|TRBD1
TGCAGTGCTAGAGACTGGGGACAGGGGGGATTTTCACCCCTCCACTTT
CSARDWGQGGFSPLHF
>TRBV25-1|many|TRBJ2-7|NA
TGTGCCAGCAGTGACACTACCACGCGGCAGTACTTC
CASSDTTTRQYF